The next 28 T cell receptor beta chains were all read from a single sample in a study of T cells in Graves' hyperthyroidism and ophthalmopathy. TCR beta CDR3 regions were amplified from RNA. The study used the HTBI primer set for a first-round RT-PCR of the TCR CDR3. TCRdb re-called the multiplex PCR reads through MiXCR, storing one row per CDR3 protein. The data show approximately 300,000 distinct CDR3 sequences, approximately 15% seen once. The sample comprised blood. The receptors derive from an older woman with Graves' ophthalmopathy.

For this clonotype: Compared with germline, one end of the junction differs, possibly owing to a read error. Here the CDR3 DNA reads TGTGCCAGCAGCCGTACCGGATTGGACAGGGATTTTTCGAACACCGGGGGGCTGTTTTTT. The encoded protein is CASSRTGLDRDFSNTGGLFF. V gene TRBV11-2 combines with J gene TRBJ2-2; 8 nucleotides match TRBD1. CDR1 is SGHAT, CDR2 FQNNGV, per germline. The CDR3 is 20 residues long. The variable domain in full, completed from reference TRBV11-2 and TRBJ2-2, reads EAGVAQSPRYKIIEKRQSVAFWCNPISGHATLYWYQQILGQGPKLLIQFQNNGVVDDSQLPKDRFSAERLKGVDSTLKIQPAKLEDSAVYLCASSRTGLDRDFSNTGGLFFGEGSRLTVL.

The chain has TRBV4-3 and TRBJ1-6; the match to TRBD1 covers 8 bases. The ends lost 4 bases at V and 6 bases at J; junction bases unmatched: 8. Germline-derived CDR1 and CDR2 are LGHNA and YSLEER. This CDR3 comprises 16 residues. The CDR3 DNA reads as TGCGCCAGCAGCCCAACGACAGGGGAGAGTAATTCACCCCTCCACTTT. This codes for CASSPTTGESNSPLHF.

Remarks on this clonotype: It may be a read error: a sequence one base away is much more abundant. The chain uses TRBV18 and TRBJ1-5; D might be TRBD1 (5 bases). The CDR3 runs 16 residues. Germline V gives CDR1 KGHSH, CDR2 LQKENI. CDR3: CASSPQLDSSNQPRHF. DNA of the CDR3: TGTGCCAGCTCACCACAACTCGACAGTAGCAATCAGCCCCGGCATTTT.

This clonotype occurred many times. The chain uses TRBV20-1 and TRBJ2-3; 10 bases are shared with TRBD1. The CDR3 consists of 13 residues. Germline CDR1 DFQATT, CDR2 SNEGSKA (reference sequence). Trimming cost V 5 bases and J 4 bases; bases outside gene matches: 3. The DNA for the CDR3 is TGCAGTGCTGCGGACAGGGGGGCAGATACGCAGTATTTT. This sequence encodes CSAADRGADTQYF.

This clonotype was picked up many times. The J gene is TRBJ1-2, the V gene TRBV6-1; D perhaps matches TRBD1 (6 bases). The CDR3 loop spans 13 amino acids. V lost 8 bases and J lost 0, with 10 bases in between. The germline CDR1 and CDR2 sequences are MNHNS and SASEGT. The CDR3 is CASQQGPNYGYTF. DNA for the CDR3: TGTGCCAGCCAGCAGGGGCCTAACTATGGCTACACCTTC.

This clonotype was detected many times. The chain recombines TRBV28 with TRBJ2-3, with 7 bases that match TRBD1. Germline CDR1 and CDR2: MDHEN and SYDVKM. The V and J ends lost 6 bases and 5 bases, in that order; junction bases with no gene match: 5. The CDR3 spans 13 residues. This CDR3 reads CASRTGLQDTQYF. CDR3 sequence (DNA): TGTGCCAGCAGGACAGGGTTGCAAGATACGCAGTATTTT.

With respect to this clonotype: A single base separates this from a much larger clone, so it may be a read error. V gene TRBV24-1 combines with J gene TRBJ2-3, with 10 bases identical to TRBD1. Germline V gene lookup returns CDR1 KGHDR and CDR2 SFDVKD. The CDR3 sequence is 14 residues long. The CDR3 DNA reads TGTGCCACCAGGAAGACAGGGGGCCCAGATACGCAGTGTTTT. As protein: CATRKTGGPDTQCF.

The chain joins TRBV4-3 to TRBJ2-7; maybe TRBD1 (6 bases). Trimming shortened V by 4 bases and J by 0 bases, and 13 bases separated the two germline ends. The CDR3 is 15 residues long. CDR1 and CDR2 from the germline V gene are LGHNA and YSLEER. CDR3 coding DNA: TGCGCCAGCAGCCCCGGGACACCTAACTCCTACGAGCAGTACTTC. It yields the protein CASSPGTPNSYEQYF.

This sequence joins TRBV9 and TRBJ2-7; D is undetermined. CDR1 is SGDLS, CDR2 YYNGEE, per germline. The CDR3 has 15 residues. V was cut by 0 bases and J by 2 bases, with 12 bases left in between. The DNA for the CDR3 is TGTGCCAGCAGCGTAGCCCCAGGAAACCCCTACGAGCAGTACTTC. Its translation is CASSVAPGNPYEQYF.

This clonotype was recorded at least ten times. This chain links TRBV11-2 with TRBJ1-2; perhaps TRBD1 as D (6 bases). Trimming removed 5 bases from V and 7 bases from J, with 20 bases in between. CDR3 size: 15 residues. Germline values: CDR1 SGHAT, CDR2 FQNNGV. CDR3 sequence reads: CASSLTGSYMSGYTF. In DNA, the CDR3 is TGTGCCAGCAGCCTCACAGGGAGTTATATGTCTGGCTACACCTTC.

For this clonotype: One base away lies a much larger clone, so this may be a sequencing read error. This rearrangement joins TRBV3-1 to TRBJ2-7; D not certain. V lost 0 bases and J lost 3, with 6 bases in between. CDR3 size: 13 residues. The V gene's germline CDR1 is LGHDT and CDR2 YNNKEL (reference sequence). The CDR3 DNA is TGTGCCAGCAGCCAAGACCCCCGCTACGAGCAGTACTTC. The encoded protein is CASSQDPRYEQYF.

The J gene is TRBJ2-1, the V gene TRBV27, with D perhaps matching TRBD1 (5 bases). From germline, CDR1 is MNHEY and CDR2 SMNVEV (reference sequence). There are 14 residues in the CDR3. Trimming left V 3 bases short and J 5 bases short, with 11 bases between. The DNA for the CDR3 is TGTGCCAGCAGTTTCTTACAGGCCGACAATGAGCAGTTCTTC. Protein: CASSFLQADNEQFF.

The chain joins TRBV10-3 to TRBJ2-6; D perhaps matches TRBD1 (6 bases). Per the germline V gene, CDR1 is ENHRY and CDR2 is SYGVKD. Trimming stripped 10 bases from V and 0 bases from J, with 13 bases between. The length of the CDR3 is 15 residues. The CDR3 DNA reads TGTGCCACTGGGACATCGAACTCTGGGGCCAACGTCCTGACTTTC. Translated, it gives CATGTSNSGANVLTF.

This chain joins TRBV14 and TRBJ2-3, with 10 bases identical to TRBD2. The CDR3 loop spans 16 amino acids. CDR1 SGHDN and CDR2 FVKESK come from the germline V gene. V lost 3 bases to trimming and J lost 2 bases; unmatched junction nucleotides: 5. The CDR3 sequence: CASSHGGLAVTDTQYF. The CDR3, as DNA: TGTGCCAGCAGCCATGGCGGACTAGCGGTCACAGATACGCAGTATTTT.

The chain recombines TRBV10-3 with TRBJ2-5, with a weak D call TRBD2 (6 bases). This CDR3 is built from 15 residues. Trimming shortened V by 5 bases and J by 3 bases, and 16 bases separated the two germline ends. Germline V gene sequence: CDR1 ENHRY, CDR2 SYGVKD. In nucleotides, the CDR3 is TGTGCCATCAGTCGAGCCGGGACTGAAAAAGAGACCCAGTACTTC. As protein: CAISRAGTEKETQYF.

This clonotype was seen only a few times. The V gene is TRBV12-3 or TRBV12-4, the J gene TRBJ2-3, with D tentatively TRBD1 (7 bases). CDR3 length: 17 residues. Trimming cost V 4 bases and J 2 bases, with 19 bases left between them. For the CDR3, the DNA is TGTGCCAGCAGTTCCCGTCAGGGGGGTCCGCACACAGATACGCAGTATTTT. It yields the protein CASSSRQGGPHTDTQYF.

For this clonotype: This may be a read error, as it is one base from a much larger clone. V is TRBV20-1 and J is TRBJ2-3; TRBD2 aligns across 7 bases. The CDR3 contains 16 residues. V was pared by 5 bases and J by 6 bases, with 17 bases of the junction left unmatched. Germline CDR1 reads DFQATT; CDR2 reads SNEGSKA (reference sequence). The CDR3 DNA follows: TGCAGTGCTCCGGTTTTCGGAGCGGGGAGGCAGGATACGCAGTATTTT. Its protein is CSAPVFGAGRQDTQYF.

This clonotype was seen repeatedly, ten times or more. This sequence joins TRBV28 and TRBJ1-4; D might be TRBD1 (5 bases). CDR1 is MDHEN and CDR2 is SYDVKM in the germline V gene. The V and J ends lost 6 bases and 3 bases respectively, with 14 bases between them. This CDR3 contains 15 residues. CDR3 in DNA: TGTGCCAGCAGCTCCGACAGTTATGCTAATGAAAAACTGTTTTTT. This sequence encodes CASSSDSYANEKLFF.

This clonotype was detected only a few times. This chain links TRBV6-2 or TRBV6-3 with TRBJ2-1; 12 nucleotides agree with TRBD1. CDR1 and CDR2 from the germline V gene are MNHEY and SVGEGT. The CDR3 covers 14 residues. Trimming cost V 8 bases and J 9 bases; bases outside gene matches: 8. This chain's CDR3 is CASVGTGGWGEQFF. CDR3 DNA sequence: TGTGCCAGCGTTGGGACAGGGGGCTGGGGTGAGCAGTTCTTC.

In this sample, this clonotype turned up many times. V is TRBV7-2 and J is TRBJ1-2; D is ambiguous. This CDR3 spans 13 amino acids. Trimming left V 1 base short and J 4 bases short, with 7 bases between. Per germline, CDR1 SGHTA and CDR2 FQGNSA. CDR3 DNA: TGTGCCAGCAGCTTAGGCGGATTCTATGGCTACACCTTC. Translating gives CASSLGGFYGYTF.

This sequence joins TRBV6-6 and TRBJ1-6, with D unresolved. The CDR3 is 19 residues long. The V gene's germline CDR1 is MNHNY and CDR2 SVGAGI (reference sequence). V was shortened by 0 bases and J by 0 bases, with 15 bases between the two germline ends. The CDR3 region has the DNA TGTGCCAGCAGTTACTCGGTCGGCCGCGTCAGCTCCTATAATTCACCCCTCCACTTT. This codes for CASSYSVGRVSSYNSPLHF.

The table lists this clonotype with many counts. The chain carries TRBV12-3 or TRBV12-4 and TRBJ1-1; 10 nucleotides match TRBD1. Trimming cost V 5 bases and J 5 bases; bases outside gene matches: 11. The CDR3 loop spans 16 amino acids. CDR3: CASSRHPGTGETEAFF. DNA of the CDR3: TGTGCCAGCAGTCGTCATCCCGGGACAGGGGAAACTGAAGCTTTCTTT.

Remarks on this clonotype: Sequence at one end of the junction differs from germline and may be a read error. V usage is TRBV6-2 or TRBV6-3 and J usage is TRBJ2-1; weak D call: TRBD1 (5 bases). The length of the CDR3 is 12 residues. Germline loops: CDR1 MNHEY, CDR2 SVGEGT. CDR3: CASSSSGLEKFF. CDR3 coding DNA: TGTGCCAGCAGTTCATCAGGGCTTGAGAAGTTCTTC.

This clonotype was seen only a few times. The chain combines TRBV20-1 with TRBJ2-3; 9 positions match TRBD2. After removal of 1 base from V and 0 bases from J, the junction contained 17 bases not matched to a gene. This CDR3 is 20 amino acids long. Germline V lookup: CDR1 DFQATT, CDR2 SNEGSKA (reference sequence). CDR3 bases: TGCAGTGCTAGAGGAGAGGCGGGAGGGCCTTACGGGTGGAGCACAGATACGCAGTATTTT. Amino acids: CSARGEAGGPYGWSTDTQYF.

In DNA, the CDR3 is TGCGCCAGCAGCTTGCTCCCAGGCTTGAACACTGAAGCTTTCTTT. It codes for CASSLLPGLNTEAFF. V usage is TRBV5-1 and J usage is TRBJ1-1, with D hard to call. With 1 base removed from V and 0 bases from J, the gap between germline ends came to 10 bases. Per germline, CDR1 SGHRS and CDR2 YFSETQ. CDR3 length equals 15 residues.

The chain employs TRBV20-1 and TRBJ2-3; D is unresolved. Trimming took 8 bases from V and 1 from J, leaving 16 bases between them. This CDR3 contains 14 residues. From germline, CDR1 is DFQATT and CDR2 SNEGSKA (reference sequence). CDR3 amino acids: CSFPSLQGTDTQYF. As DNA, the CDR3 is TGCAGTTTTCCCTCCCTTCAAGGCACAGATACGCAGTATTTT.

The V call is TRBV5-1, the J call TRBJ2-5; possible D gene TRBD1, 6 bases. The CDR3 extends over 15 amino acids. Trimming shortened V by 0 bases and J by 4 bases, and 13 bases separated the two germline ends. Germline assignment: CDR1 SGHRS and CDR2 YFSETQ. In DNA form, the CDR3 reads TGCGCCAGCAGCTTGGGACAGGCGAACCGAGAGACCCAGTACTTC. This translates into CASSLGQANRETQYF. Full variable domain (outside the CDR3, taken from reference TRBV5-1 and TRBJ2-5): KAGVTQTPRYLIKTRGQQVTLSCSPISGHRSVSWYQQTPGQGLQFLFEYFSETQRNKGNFPGRFSGRQFSNSRSEMNVSTLELGDSALYLCASSLGQANRETQYFGPGTRLLVL.

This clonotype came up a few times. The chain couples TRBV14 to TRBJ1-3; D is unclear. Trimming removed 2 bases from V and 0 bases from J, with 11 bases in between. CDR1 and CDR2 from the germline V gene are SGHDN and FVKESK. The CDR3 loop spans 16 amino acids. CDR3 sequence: CASSQSLPSSGNTIYF. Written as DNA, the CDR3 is TGTGCCAGCAGCCAATCCCTTCCGAGCTCTGGAAACACCATATATTTT. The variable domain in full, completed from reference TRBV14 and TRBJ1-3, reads EAGVTQFPSHSVIEKGQTVTLRCDPISGHDNLYWYRRVMGKEIKFLLHFVKESKQDESGMPNNRFLAERTGGTYSTLKVQPAELEDSGVYFCASSQSLPSSGNTIYFGEGSWLTVV.